This entry is about one TCR beta chain. The antigen remains unidentified. This specimen comes from a study of identical twins. Study-wide findings and caveats: Compared with models, monozygotic twins showed more out-of-frame TCR alpha sharing. Less excess twin sharing appeared in beta out-of-frame sequences.

This CDR3 spans 15 amino acids. The V gene's germline CDR1 is LGHNT and CDR2 FRNRAP. V was trimmed by 1 base and J by 5 bases, leaving 12 bases between them. TCRdb reprocessed the 5' RACE reads via MiXCR and lists one record per CDR3 protein. The sample yields roughly 720,000 distinct CDR3 sequences, 15% to 20% seen once. The data also belong to a second study, concerning T cells expressing NK-cell markers. As reported in that work: Of eight sequenced donors, seven were HCMV-seropositive and one HCMV-seronegative.

The V gene is TRBV12-5, the J gene TRBJ2-4; D is possibly TRBD1 or TRBD2 (5 bases each). This receptor was identified in a woman aged 18 to 35 in good health. Sequencing was carried out using PBMCs. CDR3 amino acids: CASGLGQTLENIQYF. The CDR3 DNA sequence: TGTGCTAGTGGTTTGGGACAGACACTAGAAAACATTCAGTACTTC.